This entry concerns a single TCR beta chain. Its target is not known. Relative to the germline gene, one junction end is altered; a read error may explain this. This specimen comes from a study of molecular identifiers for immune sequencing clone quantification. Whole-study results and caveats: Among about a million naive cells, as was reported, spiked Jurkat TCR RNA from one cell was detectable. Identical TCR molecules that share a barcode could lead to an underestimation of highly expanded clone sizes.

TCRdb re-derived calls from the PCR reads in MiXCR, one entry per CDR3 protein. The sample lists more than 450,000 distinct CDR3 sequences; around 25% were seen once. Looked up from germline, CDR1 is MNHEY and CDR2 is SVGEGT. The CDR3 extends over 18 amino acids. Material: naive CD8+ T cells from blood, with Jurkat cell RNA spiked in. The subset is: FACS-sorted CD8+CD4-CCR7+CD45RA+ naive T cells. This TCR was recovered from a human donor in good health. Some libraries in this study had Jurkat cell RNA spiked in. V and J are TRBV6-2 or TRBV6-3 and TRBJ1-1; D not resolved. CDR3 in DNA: TGTGCCAGCAGTTACCCTCGTATAGAAGAAAAGATGAACACTGAAGCTTACTTT. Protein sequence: CASSYPRIEEKMNTEAYF.